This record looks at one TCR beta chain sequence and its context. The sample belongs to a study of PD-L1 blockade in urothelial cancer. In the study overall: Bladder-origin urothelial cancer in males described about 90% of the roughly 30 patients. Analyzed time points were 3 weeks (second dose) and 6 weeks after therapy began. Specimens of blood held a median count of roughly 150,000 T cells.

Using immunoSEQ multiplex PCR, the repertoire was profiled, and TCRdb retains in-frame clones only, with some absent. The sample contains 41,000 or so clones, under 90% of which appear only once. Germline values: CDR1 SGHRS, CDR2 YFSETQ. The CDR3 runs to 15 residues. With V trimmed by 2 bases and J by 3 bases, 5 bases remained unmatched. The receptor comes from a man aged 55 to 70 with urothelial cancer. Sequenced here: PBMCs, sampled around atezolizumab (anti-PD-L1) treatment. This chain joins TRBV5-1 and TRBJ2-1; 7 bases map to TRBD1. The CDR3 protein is CASSFGGQVYNEQFF. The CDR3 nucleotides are TGCGCCAGCAGCTTCGGCGGACAGGTCTACAATGAGCAGTTCTTC.